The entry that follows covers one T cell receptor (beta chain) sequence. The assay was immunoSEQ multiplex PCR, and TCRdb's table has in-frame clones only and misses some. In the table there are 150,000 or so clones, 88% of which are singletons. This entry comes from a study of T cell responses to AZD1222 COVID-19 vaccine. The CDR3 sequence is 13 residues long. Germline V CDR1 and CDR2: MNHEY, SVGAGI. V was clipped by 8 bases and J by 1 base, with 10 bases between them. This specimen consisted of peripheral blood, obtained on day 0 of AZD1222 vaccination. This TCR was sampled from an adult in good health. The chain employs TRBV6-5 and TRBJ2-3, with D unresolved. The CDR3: CASSFFGTDTQYF. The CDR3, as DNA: TGTGCCAGCTCCTTCTTCGGCACAGATACGCAGTATTTT.